One sample yielded the 10 T cell receptor beta chains listed below, sequenced in a study of cytomegalovirus exposure and HLA in healthy donors. Use of 60 Vbeta and 13 Jbeta primers characterized the PCR. TCRdb's table, derived via immunoSEQ multiplex PCR, lists solely in-frame clones and lacks some. Among approximately 120,000 clones listed, 17% were seen once. Sequencing used PBMCs. The receptor set was obtained from a female donor in good health and CMV-seropositive.

This clone occurred a few times. CDR3 sequence (DNA): TGTGCCAGCAGTTACCACCCAGGGGTGTCCTACGAGCAGTACTTC. Translation: CASSYHPGVSYEQYF. V gene TRBV6-5 combines with J gene TRBJ2-7, with D possibly TRBD1 on 6 matching bases. Trimming left V 2 bases short and J 1 base short, with 12 bases between. CDR3 length: 15 residues. From germline, CDR1 is MNHEY and CDR2 SVGAGI.

V gene TRBV9 combines with J gene TRBJ2-7, with 8 bases aligning to TRBD2. After removal of 4 bases from V and 6 bases from J, the junction contained 9 bases not matched to a gene. The CDR3 runs to 14 residues. Germline CDR1 SGDLS, CDR2 YYNGEE. The CDR3 bases are TGTGCCAGCAGCTTCGCGGGGGGACGAGGCGAGCAGTACTTC. Translation: CASSFAGGRGEQYF. Using reference TRBV9 and TRBJ2-7 for the parts outside the CDR3, the full variable domain is DSGVTQTPKHLITATGQRVTLRCSPRSGDLSVYWYQQSLDQGLQFLIQYYNGEERAKGNILERFSAQQFPDLHSELNLSSLELGDSALYFCASSFAGGRGEQYFGPGTRLTVT.

This clone was detected a few times. The chain carries TRBV28 and TRBJ1-2; D is perhaps TRBD1 (5 bases). Trimming left V 6 bases short and J 7 bases short, with 12 bases between. Germline CDR1 MDHEN, CDR2 SYDVKM. The CDR3 sequence is 12 residues long. As DNA, the CDR3 is TGTGCCAGCAGCCAGGACACGCGTGGCTACACCTTC. Protein sequence: CASSQDTRGYTF.

This clone was seen only a few times. The junction and the germline gene differ at one end; a read error may be behind it. This chain uses TRBV7-2 with TRBJ2-7, with 10 positions matching TRBD2. This CDR3 has 13 residues. CDR1 SGHTA and CDR2 FQGNSA come from the germline V gene. The CDR3: CASSLDPTSGLIF. The DNA for the CDR3 is TGTGCCAGCAGCTTAGATCCGACTAGCGGGCTGATCTTC.

In this sample, this clone turned up a few times. This sequence joins TRBV21-1 and TRBJ2-3; no DNA check was done on the table's D call, TRBD2. TRBV21-1 is reported as a pseudogene. The CDR3 totals 15 residues. CDR3 sequence (DNA): TGTGCCACAGAGGGACTAGCGGGAAAAACAGATACGCAGTATTTT. Translating it yields CATEGLAGKTDTQYF.

The CDR3 nucleotides read TGCGCCAGCAGCCAAGTTGGGGGCGGGGGGGCCTGGGAGACCCAGTACTTC. Encoded protein: CASSQVGGGGAWETQYF. The rearrangement uses TRBV4-1 and TRBJ2-5; 9 bases agree with TRBD2. Unmatched junction bases numbered 11, after V lost 1 base and J lost 5 bases. This CDR3 contains 17 residues. Germline assignment: CDR1 MGHRA and CDR2 YSYEKL.

This clone was counted only a few times. The chain employs TRBV7-8 and TRBJ2-7; D unresolved. Trimming shortened V by 3 bases and J by 3 bases, and 6 bases separated the two germline ends. The CDR3 contains 12 residues. From germline, CDR1 is SGHVS and CDR2 FQNEAQ. In DNA form, the CDR3 reads TGTGCCAGCAGCTTTCCAGGCTACGAGCAGTACTTC. Translated: CASSFPGYEQYF.

This clone was observed a few times. The CDR3 region has the DNA TGTGCCAGCAGCTTCGAGGACTCTGGAAACACCATATATTTT. It yields the protein CASSFEDSGNTIYF. The J gene is TRBJ1-3, the V gene TRBV7-9; D gene unclear. Deletions cut 3 bases from V and 0 bases from J, with 6 bases between. CDR3 size: 14 residues. The germline gives CDR1 SEHNR, CDR2 FQNEAQ (reference sequence).

This clone has just a few counts. The V gene is TRBV5-1, the J gene TRBJ1-1, with D maybe TRBD1 (5 bases). Trimming cost V 0 bases and J 2 bases, with 8 bases left between them. The CDR3 length is 14 residues. Germline values: CDR1 SGHRS, CDR2 YFSETQ. The CDR3 DNA follows: TGCGCCAGCAGCTTGGATGGACAAAACACTGAAGCTTTCTTT. It codes for CASSLDGQNTEAFF.

The chain combines TRBV7-6 with TRBJ2-5, with TRBD1 matching over 10 bases. This CDR3 contains 15 residues. From germline, CDR1 is SGHVS and CDR2 FNYEAQ. The V segment lost 5 bases and the J segment 5 bases; nucleotides outside the gene matches: 8. The CDR3 sequence is CASSTRTGGLETQYF. As DNA, the CDR3 is TGTGCCAGCAGCACTCGGACAGGGGGTCTGGAGACCCAGTACTTC.